This T cell receptor (beta chain) was obtained from a study of beta chain features in type 1 diabetes. Notes on the study in general: Shortening of TCRB CDR3s, moderate but significant, appeared in all four CD4+ subsets of Type 1 diabetes patients.

Sampling consisted of one heparinised blood draw per donor, averaging roughly 110 mL. V trimming: 4 bases; J trimming: 0 bases; junction bases outside the gene matches: 2. This CDR3 is built from 15 residues. The germline gives CDR1 WNHNN, CDR2 SYGVQD (reference sequence). Concerning this clone itself: Its specificity is not known.

The investigators reverse transcribed all of the isolated RNA, so they sequenced expressed TCRB transcripts. This table comes from immunoSEQ multiplex PCR, and its TCRdb copy is limited to in-frame clones, with some not included. This repertoire shows a few hundred thousand clones, about 15% found once; its top ten account for 0.015% to 0.017%. The chain links TRBV10-1 to TRBJ2-7; TRBD2 agrees at 11 bases. The TCR was taken from a man between 18 and 35 years old with type 1 diabetes. The sample taken for sequencing was naive CD4+ T cells from blood. CDR3 sequence reads: CASSGTSGSSYEQYF. CDR3 DNA: TGCGCCAGCAGTGGTACTAGCGGGAGCTCCTACGAGCAGTACTTC.